The 13 T cell receptor beta chains in this list originate from one sample, sequenced in a study of blood T cell repertoires in COVID-19. Profiled with immunoSEQ multiplex PCR; TCRdb holds only in-frame clones, not every one. This sample has fewer than 150,000 clones, with 87% found just once. Sequencing used peripheral blood. The receptor source for this set is a woman in her 70s with acute or convalescent COVID-19.

The chain employs TRBV9 and TRBJ2-2, with TRBD1 matching 7 bases. There are 15 residues in the CDR3. CDR1 is SGDLS, CDR2 YYNGEE, per germline. Trimming cost V 7 bases and J 0 bases; bases outside gene matches: 6. The CDR3 nucleotides read TGTGCCAGCTCGGGACAGCATACGAACACCGGGGAGCTGTTTTTT. Translating it yields CASSGQHTNTGELFF.

The CDR3 region is CASSLGQGAGNEQFF. Written as DNA, the CDR3 is TGTGCCAGCAGCCTGGGACAGGGGGCCGGGAATGAGCAGTTCTTC. This chain joins TRBV7-2 and TRBJ2-1; TRBD1 aligns across 12 bases. Germline V gives CDR1 SGHTA, CDR2 FQGNSA. CDR3 length: 15 residues. J was trimmed by 7 bases and V by 5 bases; bases with no gene match: 6.

This clone was recorded only once. No DNA is shown, since the ends of the CDR3 on it are uncertain; the CDR3 is the one TCRdb lists. This chain uses TRBV21-1 with TRBJ1-5. TRBV21-1 is a documented pseudogene. Termini included, the CDR3 measures 15 amino acids. The CDR3 here is CASSKVAGGNQPQHF.

The rearrangement joins TRBV21-1 to TRBJ1-4; the DNA was not compared with TRBD1, the D call given in the table. TRBV21-1 is recorded as a pseudogene. The CDR3 contains 14 residues. CDR3 sequence reads: CASIQVASNEKLFF. In DNA form, the CDR3 reads TGTGCCAGCATCCAGGTGGCCTCTAATGAAAAACTGTTTTTT.

The V and J genes are TRBV11-2 and TRBJ2-7, with TRBD1 matching over 7 bases. Germline V CDR1 and CDR2: SGHAT, FQNNGV. The CDR3 is made up of 15 amino acids. After removal of 5 bases from V and 1 base from J, the junction contained 8 bases not matched to a gene. CDR3 sequence reads: CASSAQGINSYEQYF. As DNA, the CDR3 is TGTGCCAGCAGCGCACAGGGGATAAATTCCTACGAGCAGTACTTC.

The V call is TRBV19, the J call TRBJ1-2; tentatively, D is TRBD1 (6 bases). The CDR3 runs 15 residues. Germline V gene lookup returns CDR1 LNHDA and CDR2 SQIVND (reference sequence). Trimming left V 3 bases short and J 4 bases short, with 15 bases between. The CDR3 region is CASSMGAQGGYGYTF. The DNA for the CDR3 is TGTGCCAGTAGTATGGGGGCGCAGGGTGGCTATGGCTACACCTTC.

This sequence joins TRBV21-1 and TRBJ1-6. TRBV21-1 is noted as a pseudogene. This CDR3 comprises 13 residues. The CDR3 sequence is CASNPGVGSPLHF. CDR3 coding DNA: TGTGCCAGCAACCCGGGGGTCGGTTCACCCCTCCACTTT.

The genes are TRBV18 and TRBJ1-5; 7 bases are a match to TRBD1. This CDR3 contains 14 residues. Germline V lookup: CDR1 KGHSH, CDR2 LQKENI. V lost 5 bases and J lost 2; bases outside the gene matches: 3. The DNA for the CDR3 is TGTGCCAGCTCAGACAGGGAGGGCAATCAGCCCCAGCATTTT. Translation gives CASSDREGNQPQHF.

The rearrangement uses TRBV9 and TRBJ1-3; D might be TRBD1 (5 bases). CDR3 length equals 18 residues. V was shortened by 3 bases and J by 7 bases, with 26 bases between the two germline ends. Germline CDR1 and CDR2: SGDLS and YYNGEE. The CDR3 DNA reads as TGTGCCAGCAGCGCCACCCTGTACTCGACAGACCGGGAGAACACCATATATTTT. Translated: CASSATLYSTDRENTIYF.

V usage is TRBV19 and J usage is TRBJ2-5; D remains ambiguous. The V gene lost 3 bases and the J gene lost 5 bases, with 13 bases spanning the gap. The germline V gene encodes CDR1 LNHDA and CDR2 SQIVND (reference sequence). The CDR3 extends over 14 amino acids. CDR3 nucleotides: TGTGCCAGTAGTATCCGCCACCGCCGGGAGACCCAGTACTTC. Its translation is CASSIRHRRETQYF. Filled out from reference TRBV19 and TRBJ2-5, the complete variable domain reads DGGITQSPKYLFRKEGQNVTLSCEQNLNHDAMYWYRQDPGQGLRLIYYSQIVNDFQKGDIAEGYSVSREKKESFPLTVTSAQKNPTAFYLCASSIRHRRETQYFGPGTRLLVL.

J is TRBJ2-3 and V is TRBV6-4, with a weak D call TRBD2 (6 bases). This CDR3 is 14 amino acids long. Looked up from germline, CDR1 is MRHNA and CDR2 is SNTAGT. Trimming stripped 2 bases from V and 6 bases from J, with 12 bases between. The chain's CDR3 is CASSDGHSGDTQYF. The CDR3 DNA follows: TGTGCCAGCAGTGACGGGCATAGCGGCGATACGCAGTATTTT.

The chain employs TRBV2 and TRBJ2-5; 8 bases fit TRBD1. Germline V CDR1 and CDR2: SNHLY, FYNNEI. The J segment lost 5 bases and the V segment lost 8 bases, leaving 19 bases of the junction unmatched. CDR3 length: 17 residues. DNA for the CDR3: TGTGCCAGCTCCTTCGTGGGGGCAGGGGGCCTAGGGGAGACCCAGTACTTC. This encodes CASSFVGAGGLGETQYF.

The rearrangement joins TRBV5-1 to TRBJ1-4; 8 bases are a match to TRBD1. The CDR3 totals 14 residues. With V trimmed by 4 bases and J by 4 bases, 3 bases remained unmatched. Germline CDR1 SGHRS, CDR2 YFSETQ. The CDR3 loop is CASSLGQDNEKLFF. The CDR3 DNA reads TGCGCCAGCAGCCTGGGACAGGATAATGAAAAACTGTTTTTT.